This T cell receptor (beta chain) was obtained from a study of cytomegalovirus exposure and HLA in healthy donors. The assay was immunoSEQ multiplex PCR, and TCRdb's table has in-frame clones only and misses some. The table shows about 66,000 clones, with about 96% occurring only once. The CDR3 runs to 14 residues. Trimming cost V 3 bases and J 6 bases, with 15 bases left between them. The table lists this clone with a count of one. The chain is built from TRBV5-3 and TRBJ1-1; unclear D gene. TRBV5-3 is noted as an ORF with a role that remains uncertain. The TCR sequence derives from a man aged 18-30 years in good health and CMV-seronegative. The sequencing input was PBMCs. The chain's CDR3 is CARSCRTARSEAFF. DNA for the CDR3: TGTGCCAGAAGCTGCAGAACCGCCCGCTCTGAAGCTTTCTTT.